These T cell receptor beta chains were read from a single sample in a study of siplizumab effects on memory and regulatory T cells. Clones were read by immunoSEQ multiplex PCR, and TCRdb kept only the in-frame ones, dropping some. The sample yields tens of thousands of clones, approximately 97% seen once. The sequencing sample was made of naive CD8+ T cells sorted from blood. Receptors originate from a human donor in good health. Both conserved end residues are part of each CDR3. A D gene is named only where the DNA matches it firmly. Clone size appears in some rows only: once, few, many, or a class for an expanded clone.

cdr3_nt,cdr3_aa,j_call,d_call,v_call,clone_size
TGTGCCATCAGTGAAGGGACTGCCGATGAGCAGTTCTTC,CAISEGTADEQFF,TRBJ2-1,-,TRBV10-3,-
TGTGCCAGCAGTGCCTCCTCGACAGCCTACGAGCAGTACTTC,CASSASSTAYEQYF,TRBJ2-7,-,TRBV27,-
TGCGCCAGCAGCCAAGATGGGGGGTCCCTCACTAACTATGGCTACACCTTC,CASSQDGGSLTNYGYTF,TRBJ1-2,-,TRBV4-1,-
TGTGCCAGCAGCTTGTCGAGGGGTATGGACACTGAAGCTTTCTTT,CASSLSRGMDTEAFF,TRBJ1-1,-,TRBV7-9,-
TGTGCCAGCAGAAGGAGCGGGGGATACAATGAGCAGTTCTTC,CASRRSGGYNEQFF,TRBJ2-1,TRBD2,TRBV11-2,-
TGTGCCTGGGCGGGATATAATTCACCCCTCCACTTT,CAWAGYNSPLHF,TRBJ1-6,-,TRBV30,-
TGTGCCAGCAGCTTGATGCAGAACCAAGAGACCCAGTACTTC,CASSLMQNQETQYF,TRBJ2-5,-,TRBV5-4,-
TGTGCCAGCAGCTTCCAGGGCGGGAATTCACCCCTCCACTTT,CASSFQGGNSPLHF,TRBJ1-6,-,TRBV5-4,-
TGTGCCAGTAGTCTAGACCTGAACACTGAAGCTTTCTTT,CASSLDLNTEAFF,TRBJ1-1,-,TRBV19,once
TGTGCCAGCAGTGGGACCACCTACAATGAGCAGTTCTTC,CASSGTTYNEQFF,TRBJ2-1,-,TRBV27,-
TGTGCCAGCAGCGTAGGTCAGGAAACCCAGTACTTC,CASSVGQETQYF,TRBJ2-5,-,TRBV9,-
TGCGCCAGCAGCCAGGGGTTAGCGGGGACTCAAGAGACCCAGTACTTC,CASSQGLAGTQETQYF,TRBJ2-5,TRBD2,TRBV4-3,-
TGTGCCAGCAGCTTAGAGGGGGGGGGAGATTACAATGAGCAGTTCTTC,CASSLEGGGDYNEQFF,TRBJ2-1,-,TRBV7-6,-
TGTGCCAGCAGGCCTAGCGGGGGGGACTACGAGCAGTACTTC,CASRPSGGDYEQYF,TRBJ2-7,TRBD2,TRBV4-2,-
TGTGCCAGCAGCGTAGGTTCTCTTGGCTACACCTTC,CASSVGSLGYTF,TRBJ1-2,-,TRBV9,-
TGTGCCAGCAGCGTAGGTCCTTTCACTAATGAAAAACTGTTTTTT,CASSVGPFTNEKLFF,TRBJ1-4,-,TRBV9,-
TGTGCTAGTGGTTTGGTGACCGGGGGCGTAGATGAGCAGTTCTTC,CASGLVTGGVDEQFF,TRBJ2-1,-,TRBV12-5,-
TGTGCCAGCAGCTTAGCTTGGGGGGCAGGCGTCACTAATGAAAAACTGTTTTTT,CASSLAWGAGVTNEKLFF,TRBJ1-4,-,TRBV7-6,once
TGCGCCAGCAGTGAGTGGCGGTTTGGCGGGGAGCTGTTTTTT,CASSEWRFGGELFF,TRBJ2-2,-,TRBV10-1,-
TGCGCCAGCAGCCAAGATCGCAGCTCTGGAAACACCATATATTTT,CASSQDRSSGNTIYF,TRBJ1-3,-,TRBV4-3,-
TGTGCCAGCAGTCAATTACAGGGCTACGAGCAGTACTTC,CASSQLQGYEQYF,TRBJ2-7,-,TRBV28,once
TGTGCCAGTAGTATGGACAGTGGAGACACTGAAGCTTTCTTT,CASSMDSGDTEAFF,TRBJ1-1,-,TRBV19,-
TGCGCCAGCAGTCAACCTCGACAGGGGGCTGGGGCTTTCTTT,CASSQPRQGAGAFF,TRBJ1-1,TRBD1,TRBV23-1,-
TGTGCCAGCAGCTTTTACGCAGATACGCAGTATTTT,CASSFYADTQYF,TRBJ2-3,-,TRBV11-1,-
TGTGCCAGCCGAAGGACGGATGGAGAGACCCAGTACTTC,CASRRTDGETQYF,TRBJ2-5,-,TRBV27,once
TGCGCCAGCAGCCAAGAGACAGGGGGTTACAATGAGCAGTTCTTC,CASSQETGGYNEQFF,TRBJ2-1,TRBD1,TRBV4-3,-
TGTGCCAGCAGCTTAACCAGCGATGAGCAGTTCTTC,CASSLTSDEQFF,TRBJ2-1,-,TRBV7-3,-
TGTGCCAGCAGTTACTCTTCTAGCAATCAGCCCCAGCATTTT,CASSYSSSNQPQHF,TRBJ1-5,-,TRBV6-5,once